This TCR beta chain was recovered during a study of CD8+ T cells in alopecia areata. Study-wide context: Patients remained on tofacitinib for 6 to 18 months and then went 6 months without it.

Isolated RNA was reverse transcribed into cDNA used as the sequencing template. Sequencing used immunoSEQ multiplex PCR; TCRdb keeps in-frame clones, though not all of them. This sample has about 150,000 clones, with 85% to 90% found just once. Findings of the study overall: Relative to normal scalp, lesional scalp, especially alopecia totalis/universalis, showed higher clonality.

The CDR3 contains 16 residues. Germline CDR1 is ENHRY and CDR2 is SYGVKD. V was clipped by 8 bases and J by 6 bases; unmatched bases: 16. A note on this clone: Its antigen is not known.

Peripheral blood samples and lesional scalp punch biopsies were obtained from alopecia areata patients. The TCR comes from a human donor with alopecia areata. The chain links TRBV10-3 to TRBJ2-7, with 10 bases matching TRBD2. Sequencing was performed on CD8+ T cells sorted from blood, taken at week 0. The DNA for the CDR3 is TGTGCCATCCGAGGGTTACTAGCGGGGTTCGATTGCGAGCAGTACTTC. This encodes CAIRGLLAGFDCEQYF.